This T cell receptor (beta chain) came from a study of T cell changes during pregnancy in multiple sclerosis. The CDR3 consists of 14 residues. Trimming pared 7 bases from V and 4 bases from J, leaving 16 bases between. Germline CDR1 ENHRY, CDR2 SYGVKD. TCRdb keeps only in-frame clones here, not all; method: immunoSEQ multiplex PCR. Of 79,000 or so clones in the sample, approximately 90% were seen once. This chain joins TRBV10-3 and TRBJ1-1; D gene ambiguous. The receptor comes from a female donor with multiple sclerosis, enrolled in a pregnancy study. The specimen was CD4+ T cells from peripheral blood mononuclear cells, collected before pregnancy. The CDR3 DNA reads TGTGCCATCAAGGCCCTGGAGATAGGCACTGAAGCTTTCTTT. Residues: CAIKALEIGTEAFF.